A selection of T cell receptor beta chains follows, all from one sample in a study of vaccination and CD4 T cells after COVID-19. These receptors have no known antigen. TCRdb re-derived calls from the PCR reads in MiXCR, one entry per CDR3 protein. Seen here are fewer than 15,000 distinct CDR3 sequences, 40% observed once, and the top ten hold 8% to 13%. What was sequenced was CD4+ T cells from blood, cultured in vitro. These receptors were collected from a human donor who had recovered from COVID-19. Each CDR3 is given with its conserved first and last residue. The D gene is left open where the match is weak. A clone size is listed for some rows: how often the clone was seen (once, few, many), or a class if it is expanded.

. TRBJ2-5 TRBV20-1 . TGCAGTGCAATTAGCTGGTACCAAGAGACCCAGTACTTC CSAISWYQETQYF
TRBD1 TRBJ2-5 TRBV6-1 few TGTGCCAGCAGATCAGGGGGCACGGAGACCCAGTACTTC CASRSGGTETQYF
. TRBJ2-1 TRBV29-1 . TGCAGCGCCACAAAAGAGGGCTTCAATGAGCAGTTCTTC CSATKEGFNEQFF
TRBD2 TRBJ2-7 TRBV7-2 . TGTGCCAGCAGCTCGAGACTAGCGGGAGTCGAAGGCCACGAGCAGTACTTC CASSSRLAGVEGHEQYF
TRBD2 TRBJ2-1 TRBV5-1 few TGCGCCAGCAGCTTGGTGTCTAGCGGGAGTCTCTCCTACAATGAGCAGTTCTTC CASSLVSSGSLSYNEQFF
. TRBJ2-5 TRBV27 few TGTGCCAGCAGTCTCCGGGGGATGGAGACCCAGTACTTC CASSLRGMETQYF
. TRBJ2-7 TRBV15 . TGTGCCACCAGCAGAGATCTGGGCCAGTCCTACGAGCAGTACTTC CATSRDLGQSYEQYF
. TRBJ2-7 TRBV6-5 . TGTGCCAGCAGTTACGAAAGATCCTACGAGCAGTACTTC CASSYERSYEQYF
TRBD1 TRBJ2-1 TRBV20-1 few TGCAGTGCCCCCAGGGGGCAGTTAAACAATGAGCAGTTCTTC CSAPRGQLNNEQFF
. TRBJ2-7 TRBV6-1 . TGTGCCAGCAGTGAAAGGGGCAGCTCCTACGAGCAGTACTTC CASSERGSSYEQYF
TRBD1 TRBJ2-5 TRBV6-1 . TGTGCCAGCAGTGATGAAGACAGGGCCGGTCGAGAGACCCAGTACTTC CASSDEDRAGRETQYF
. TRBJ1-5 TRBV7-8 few TGTGCCAGCAGCTTAGTCGGGGGGGGCAATCAGCCCCAGCATTTT CASSLVGGGNQPQHF
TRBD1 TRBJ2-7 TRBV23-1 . TGCGCCAGCAGTCAATCACACCCCAGAGGCCGGGACAGGGGCTACGAGCAGTACTTC CASSQSHPRGRDRGYEQYF
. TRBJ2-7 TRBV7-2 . TGTGCCAGCAGCTTCGGCGGGATCCCCTACGAGCAGTACTTC CASSFGGIPYEQYF
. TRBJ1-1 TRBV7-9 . TGTGCCAGCAGCTTAGTGACGGGCAGGGGGAACACTGAAGCTTTCTTT CASSLVTGRGNTEAFF
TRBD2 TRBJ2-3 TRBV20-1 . TGTCAAATCCCGGGAGGGCGTTCCCCAGATACGCAGTATTTT CQIPGGRSPDTQYF
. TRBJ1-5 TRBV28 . TGTGCCAGCAGTTTCAAACGGAACCTTCCGATGACCCAGCATTTT CASSFKRNLPMTQHF
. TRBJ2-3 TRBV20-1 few TGCAGTGCTGCACCTAGCGAGCGCACAGATACGCAGTATTTT CSAAPSERTDTQYF
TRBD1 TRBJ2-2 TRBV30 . TGTGCCGGAGGACAGGGGGCTAACACCGGGGAGCTGTTTTTT CAGGQGANTGELFF
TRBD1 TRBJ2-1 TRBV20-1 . TGCAGTGCTAGCGGTGGGACAGCCAACAATGAGCAGTTCTTC CSASGGTANNEQFF
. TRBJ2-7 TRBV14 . TGTGCCAGCAGCCAAGATCAGGGTGATGGCGAGCAGTACTTC CASSQDQGDGEQYF
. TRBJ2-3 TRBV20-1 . TGCAGTGCTAGAGATTTTCGAGAGGGCCCAGATACGCAGTATTTT CSARDFREGPDTQYF
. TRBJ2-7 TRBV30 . TGTGCCTGGAGTAAGGTGGGCAGCTCCTACGAGCAGTACTTC CAWSKVGSSYEQYF
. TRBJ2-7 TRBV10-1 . TGCGCCGGTGACAGCTCCTACGAGCAGTACTTC CAGDSSYEQYF
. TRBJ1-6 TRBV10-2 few TGCGCCAGCAGTCTTACGATAGGACACGACGTTGGTTCACCCCTCCACTTT CASSLTIGHDVGSPLHF
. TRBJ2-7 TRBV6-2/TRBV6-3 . TGTGCCAGCAGTTACTCTTACGGCGAGCAGTACTTC CASSYSYGEQYF
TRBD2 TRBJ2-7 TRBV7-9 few TGTGCCAGCAGCTTAGAGGTATTCGGGCGGGAGAGCCTTCGAGCCTACGAGCAGTACTTC CASSLEVFGRESLRAYEQYF
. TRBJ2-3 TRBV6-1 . TGTGCCAGCAGTCCCGGATCAGATACGCAGTATTTT CASSPGSDTQYF
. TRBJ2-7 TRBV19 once TGTGCCAGTAGTGTACGGGAACAGAGCCTCTCCTACGAGCAGTACTTC CASSVREQSLSYEQYF
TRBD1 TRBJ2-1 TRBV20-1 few TGCAGTGCAGGGGGCTTAGCCCGGGGCAATGAGCAGTTCTTC CSAGGLARGNEQFF
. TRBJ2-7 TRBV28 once TGTGCCAGCAGTTTGCAGGGATCCCTCTCCTACGAGCAGTACTTC CASSLQGSLSYEQYF
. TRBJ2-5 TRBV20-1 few TGCAGTGCTACAGGGGGGGAGACCCAGTACTTC CSATGGETQYF
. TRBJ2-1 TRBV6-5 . TGTGCCAGCAGTTACTCCCTCCGGGGGCGGGTCAGTGAGCAGTTCTTC CASSYSLRGRVSEQFF
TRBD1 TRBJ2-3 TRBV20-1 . TGCAGTGCTAATCCGGGACAGGGGGGAGATACGCAGTATTTT CSANPGQGGDTQYF
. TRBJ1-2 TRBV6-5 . TGTGCCAGCAGTTCTTCAACTAACTATGGCTACACCTTC CASSSSTNYGYTF
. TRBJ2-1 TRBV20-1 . TGCAGTGTGCCGGGAGCCGGCTCCTACAATGAGCAGTTCTTC CSVPGAGSYNEQFF
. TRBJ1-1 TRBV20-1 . TGCAGTGCTAAATTCGGGGGGAACACTGAAGCTTTCTTT CSAKFGGNTEAFF
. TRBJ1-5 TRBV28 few TGTGCCAGCAGTTTAGACGGCAATCAGCCCCAGCATTTT CASSLDGNQPQHF
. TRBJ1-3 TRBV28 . TGTGCCAGCAGCTTACAGTCTGGAAACACCATATATTTT CASSLQSGNTIYF
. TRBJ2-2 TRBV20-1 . TGCAGTGCTAGAGATCGGTTAAGGCCCGGGGAGCTGTTTTTT CSARDRLRPGELFF
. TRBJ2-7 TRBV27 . TGTGCCAGCAGTTTATTGGGGGGCCGCGAGCAGTACTTC CASSLLGGREQYF
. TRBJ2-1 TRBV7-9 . TGTGCCAGCAGCCGGGACTACAATGAGCAGTTCTTC CASSRDYNEQFF
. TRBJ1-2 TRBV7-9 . TGTGCCAGCAGACCGGACACCCTAGCGTCGGGCTACACCTTC CASRPDTLASGYTF
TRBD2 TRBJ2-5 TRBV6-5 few TGTGCCAGCAGTTACCTACAGACTAGCGGGAGAGAGTACCAAGAGACCCAGTACTTC CASSYLQTSGREYQETQYF
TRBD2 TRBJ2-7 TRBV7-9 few TGTGCCAGCAGCTTAACCGCACTAGCGGGAGTAGGGGAGCAGTACTTC CASSLTALAGVGEQYF
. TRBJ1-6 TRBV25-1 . TGTGCCAGCAGGGCCTTACAGAGCTATAATTCACCCCTCCACTTT CASRALQSYNSPLHF
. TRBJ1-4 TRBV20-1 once TGCAGTGCTAAATCCGGGACAGAAAAACTGTTTTTT CSAKSGTEKLFF
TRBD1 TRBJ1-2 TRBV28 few TGTGCCAGCAGGTCGACAGGGCTGAACTATGGCTACACCTTC CASRSTGLNYGYTF
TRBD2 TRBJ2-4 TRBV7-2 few TGTGCCAGCAGCTTGCCCGGGAGCGGGAGAGACATTCAGTACTTC CASSLPGSGRDIQYF
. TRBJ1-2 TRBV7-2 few TGTGCCAGCAGCTTACAGGGGAGTCATGGCTACACCTTC CASSLQGSHGYTF
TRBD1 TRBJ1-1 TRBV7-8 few TGTGCCAGCAGCTTAGAAGGACAGGGGATTAACACTGAAGCTTTCTTT CASSLEGQGINTEAFF
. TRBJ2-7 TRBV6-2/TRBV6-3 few TGTGCCAGCAGTCCAGGGGTTTGGCAGTACTTC CASSPGVWQYF
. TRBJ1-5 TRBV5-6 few TGTGCCAGCAGCTTGTGGAGCGAGGGTCAGCCCCAGCATTTT CASSLWSEGQPQHF
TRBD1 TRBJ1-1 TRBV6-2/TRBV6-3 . TGTGCCAGCAGTCTCGACAGGGATAACACTGAAGCTTTCTTT CASSLDRDNTEAFF
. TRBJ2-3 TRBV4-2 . TGTGCCAGCAGCCAAGTCGGAGACACAGATACGCAGTATTTT CASSQVGDTDTQYF
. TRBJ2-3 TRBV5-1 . TGCGCCAGCAGCTTGGTGGTGGGGATCGATACGCAGTATTTT CASSLVVGIDTQYF
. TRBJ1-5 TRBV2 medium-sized TGTGCCAGCAGTGAGGATGGGGATAGCAATCAGCCCCAGCATTTT CASSEDGDSNQPQHF